This T cell receptor (beta chain) was identified during a study of regulatory T cells in long-lasting Graves disease. Time point given: newly diagnosed GD, antithyroid drugs for less than 3 months. Researchers made the TCR library from RNA that was extracted from PBMCs. Germline CDR1 and CDR2: SGHRS and YFSETQ. There are 16 residues in the CDR3. Many counts were recorded for this clonotype. What it binds is unknown. A read error may account for a junction end that differs from germline. CDR3 regions were amplified by Arm-PCR using iRepertoire HTBI primers to build TCR beta libraries. Each CDR3 protein gets one entry after TCRdb re-called the multiplex PCR reads with MiXCR. The repertoire consists of 400,000 to 500,000 distinct CDR3 sequences, with under 15% occurring once and the leading ten covering 16%. Whole-study findings and limits: Authors noted too few samples as a limitation. TRBV28, TRBJ1-2 and TRBJ2-5 were segments that persistent disease favored.

These records were also assigned to another study, of T cells in Graves' hyperthyroidism and ophthalmopathy. As that study records: Disease duration under 2 months; hyperthyroidism patients were aged 18 to 65.

The chain carries TRBV5-1 and TRBJ2-3, with 7 positions matching TRBD2. This TCR was sampled from a woman aged 25 to 45 with Graves disease. The sequences come from peripheral blood mononuclear cells (PBMCs), collected at new diagnosis, from a patient treated with antithyroid drugs. The CDR3 reads CASSLNPGLDTDTQYF. DNA for the CDR3: TGTGCCAGCAGCTTAAACCCCGGACTAGACACAGATACGCAGTATTTT.